One sample yielded the 30 T cell receptor beta chains listed below, sequenced in a study of cytomegalovirus exposure and HLA in healthy donors. This PCR relied on a set of 60 Vbeta primers and 13 Jbeta primers. Clones were read by immunoSEQ multiplex PCR, and TCRdb kept only the in-frame ones, dropping some. Seen here are about 150,000 clones, 65% to 85% observed once, and the top ten hold approximately 2.8%. What was sequenced was PBMCs. Receptor source: a young man in good health and CMV-seronegative.

This clone appeared a few times. This chain joins TRBV14 and TRBJ2-2; D not resolved. Germline V gene data show CDR1 as SGHDN and CDR2 as FVKESK. V was shortened by 3 bases and J by 2 bases, with 7 bases between the two germline ends. The CDR3 is 14 amino acids. The chain's CDR3 is CASSQTYNTGELFF. CDR3 sequence (DNA): TGTGCCAGCAGCCAGACTTACAACACCGGGGAGCTGTTTTTT.

The table lists this clone with a few counts. The chain is built from TRBV9 and TRBJ2-1; TRBD2 matches 10 bases. CDR3 length equals 15 residues. The J segment lost 4 bases and the V segment lost 1 base, leaving 2 bases of the junction unmatched. In germline, CDR1 is SGDLS, CDR2 YYNGEE. DNA for the CDR3: TGTGCCAGCAGCGTACTAGCGGGGGAATACAATGAGCAGTTCTTC. Amino acid sequence: CASSVLAGEYNEQFF.

The rearrangement links TRBV2 to TRBJ2-2; maybe TRBD1 (6 bases). Germline V lookup: CDR1 SNHLY, CDR2 FYNNEI. The CDR3 totals 13 residues. V lost 2 bases to trimming and J lost 5 bases, with 6 bases between them. CDR3 sequence: CASSEQGTGELFF. As DNA, the CDR3 is TGTGCCAGCAGTGAACAGGGGACCGGGGAGCTGTTTTTT.

About this clone itself: Germline is not matched at one junction end, which may reflect a read error. The chain uses TRBV9 and TRBJ2-6, with D possibly TRBD1 on 5 matching bases. Germline values: CDR1 SGDLS, CDR2 YYNGEE. This CDR3 has 14 amino acids. For the CDR3, the DNA is TGTGCCAGCAGCGTTTCGACTGGGGCCAACGGCCTGACTTTC. Its translation: CASSVSTGANGLTF.

The V call is TRBV9, the J call TRBJ2-3; D unclear. The V gene's germline CDR1 is SGDLS and CDR2 YYNGEE. The CDR3 is 14 residues long. V was pared by 3 bases and J by 7 bases, with 15 bases between. The CDR3, as DNA: TGTGCCAGCAGCGCCCCCGGCGACTTTTATACGCAGTATTTT. This gives the protein CASSAPGDFYTQYF.

The chain is built from TRBV6-1 and TRBJ1-1, with 7 bases lining up with TRBD1. V trimming: 6 bases; J trimming: 1 base; junction bases outside the gene matches: 8. There are 15 residues in the CDR3. Per the germline V gene, CDR1 is MNHNS and CDR2 is SASEGT. CDR3 protein: CASSRQTGTNTEAFF. The CDR3 DNA follows: TGTGCCAGCAGCCGACAGACAGGGACGAACACTGAAGCTTTCTTT.

This chain uses TRBV4-2 with TRBJ2-1; 12 bases align to TRBD2. Unmatched junction bases numbered 6, after V lost 0 bases and J lost 3 bases. The CDR3 length is 18 residues. The V gene's germline CDR1 is LGHNA and CDR2 YNFKEQ. The CDR3 protein is CASSQEPSGGGGYNEQFF. Written as DNA, the CDR3 is TGTGCCAGCAGCCAAGAACCTAGCGGGGGGGGTGGCTACAATGAGCAGTTCTTC.

This clone has just one count. The V and J genes are TRBV5-4 and TRBJ2-3; a weak D match, TRBD1 (5 bases). The CDR3 has 15 residues. CDR1 and CDR2 from the germline V gene are SGHNT and YYREEE (reference sequence). V was trimmed by 2 bases and J by 4 bases, leaving 14 bases between them. The CDR3 is CASSFLGALADTQYF. CDR3 DNA sequence: TGTGCCAGCAGCTTTTTAGGGGCTCTGGCAGATACGCAGTATTTT.

V and J are TRBV6-5 and TRBJ1-6; 10 nucleotides agree with TRBD1. The trim removed 5 bases at V and 10 bases at J, leaving 8 bases unmatched. The CDR3 totals 15 residues. Germline V lookup: CDR1 MNHEY, CDR2 SVGAGI. CDR3 sequence reads: CASSPPGTGESPLHF. The CDR3 region has the DNA TGTGCCAGCAGTCCTCCCGGGACAGGGGAGTCACCCCTCCACTTT.

In this sample, this clone turned up a few times. The CDR3 sequence: CASSLVQGWTGELFF. Written as DNA, the CDR3 is TGTGCCAGCAGCTTAGTCCAGGGCTGGACCGGGGAGCTGTTTTTT. The V call is TRBV7-6, the J call TRBJ2-2; possibly TRBD1 for D (5 bases). The V end was cut by 1 base, the J end by 5 bases, with 11 bases between. In germline, CDR1 is SGHVS, CDR2 FNYEAQ. This CDR3 has 15 amino acids.

This clone was picked up one time. The rearrangement joins TRBV4-3 to TRBJ1-2, with D possibly matching TRBD1 (6 bases). Germline V gene data show CDR1 as LGHNA and CDR2 as YSLEER. V shed 1 base and J shed 2 bases, with 8 bases lying between them. The CDR3 covers 14 residues. The CDR3 sequence is CASSQAQGNYGYTF. The CDR3, as DNA: TGCGCCAGCAGCCAAGCTCAGGGGAACTATGGCTACACCTTC.

The chain is built from TRBV10-3 and TRBJ1-2, with D unclear. Trimming removed 7 bases from V and 8 bases from J, with 17 bases in between. CDR3 length: 13 residues. Germline V CDR1 and CDR2: ENHRY, SYGVKD. The CDR3 region is CAIKGTEGGGYTF. The CDR3 DNA reads TGTGCCATCAAAGGCACAGAGGGTGGCGGCTACACCTTC.

The rearrangement links TRBV7-3 to TRBJ2-7; weak D call: TRBD1 (5 bases). V shed 1 base and J shed 0 bases, with 10 bases lying between them. The germline CDR1 and CDR2 sequences are SGHTA and FQGTGA. The CDR3 sequence is 15 residues long. CDR3 DNA: TGTGCCAGCAGCTTAAGCCCAGACAGCTCCTACGAGCAGTACTTC. As protein: CASSLSPDSSYEQYF.

The chain is built from TRBV7-2 and TRBJ1-3; D unclear. The V and J ends lost 5 bases and 0 bases respectively, with 14 bases between them. Per the germline V gene, CDR1 is SGHTA and CDR2 is FQGNSA. The CDR3 runs 16 residues. The CDR3 sequence: CASSPSSGSSGNTIYF. Written as DNA, the CDR3 is TGTGCCAGCAGCCCGTCTTCCGGGAGCTCTGGAAACACCATATATTTT.

This clone was counted a few times. V and J are TRBV4-1 and TRBJ2-7, with D possibly TRBD1 on 5 matching bases. Looked up from germline, CDR1 is MGHRA and CDR2 is YSYEKL. V shed 6 bases and J shed 4 bases, with 13 bases lying between them. The CDR3 spans 13 residues. The chain's CDR3 is CASSIQVRYEQYF. CDR3 coding DNA: TGCGCCAGCAGTATACAGGTACGGTACGAGCAGTACTTC.

This clone showed up just once. J is TRBJ2-7 and V is TRBV6-6, with D tentatively TRBD1 (6 bases). Germline values: CDR1 MNHNY, CDR2 SVGAGI (reference sequence). The CDR3 covers 14 residues. The V end was cut by 2 bases, the J end by 5 bases, with 13 bases between. The CDR3 coding sequence is TGTGCCAGCAGTTACCAGGGGCGGCGGGACGAGCAGTACTTC. Amino acid sequence: CASSYQGRRDEQYF.

The V and J genes are TRBV30 and TRBJ1-6; tentatively, D is TRBD1 (6 bases). V was clipped by 1 base and J by 10 bases, with 8 bases between them. This CDR3 is built from 12 residues. CDR1 is GTSNPN and CDR2 is SVGIG in the germline V gene (reference sequence). The DNA of the CDR3 is TGTGCCTGGAGTGGGGGGCCCTCACCCCTCCACTTT. It yields the protein CAWSGGPSPLHF.

In this sample, this clone turned up once. The V and J genes are TRBV28 and TRBJ1-5, with TRBD1 matching 7 bases. Unmatched junction bases numbered 9, after V lost 6 bases and J lost 7 bases. Germline CDR1 MDHEN, CDR2 SYDVKM. This CDR3 has 14 amino acids. The CDR3 sequence: CASSETGWGQPQHF. CDR3 coding DNA: TGTGCCAGCAGCGAGACAGGGTGGGGGCAGCCCCAGCATTTT.

The sample holds a few counts of this clone. The chain is built from TRBV25-1 and TRBJ1-2; D gene unclear. The CDR3 has 13 residues. Germline V gene sequence: CDR1 MGHDK, CDR2 SYGVNS. Trimming cost V 5 bases and J 4 bases, with 11 bases left between them. The CDR3 reads CASSPGEAYGYTF. The DNA of the CDR3 is TGTGCCAGCAGTCCTGGGGAGGCCTATGGCTACACCTTC.

V and J are TRBV18 and TRBJ2-7; TRBD1 aligns across 11 bases. This CDR3 contains 14 residues. Per the germline V gene, CDR1 is KGHSH and CDR2 is LQKENI. Germline trimming cut 3 bases from V and 5 bases from J; bases unmatched to any gene: 3. CDR3 amino acids: CASSPRDRGDEQYV. CDR3 in DNA: TGTGCCAGCTCACCCCGGGACAGGGGGGACGAGCAGTACGTC.

The sample holds a few counts of this clone. The rearrangement uses TRBV5-8 and TRBJ2-7; 7 nucleotides match TRBD1. The V gene end was trimmed by 2 bases and the J gene end by 3 bases; junction bases not matched to a gene: 17. The CDR3 length is 18 residues. The V gene's germline CDR1 is SGHTS and CDR2 YDEGEE. DNA of the CDR3: TGTGCCAGCAGCTTTTCGTTCGGCTGGGGGACAGCCCGCTACGAGCAGTACTTC. Its protein product is CASSFSFGWGTARYEQYF.

J is TRBJ1-2 and V is TRBV5-1; 8 bases map to TRBD1. The CDR3 has 16 amino acids. With V trimmed by 0 bases and J by 5 bases, 9 bases remained unmatched. CDR1 SGHRS and CDR2 YFSETQ come from the germline V gene. CDR3 coding DNA: TGCGCCAGCAGCTTGGCCAGGGGGCCTTTTTTTTATGGCTACACCTTC. Translated, it gives CASSLARGPFFYGYTF.

The gene calls are TRBV10-1 and TRBJ1-1, with 10 bases fitting TRBD1. With 5 bases clipped from V and 4 bases from J, the junction kept 10 bases outside the gene matches. The CDR3 covers 16 residues. CDR1 is WNHNN and CDR2 is SYGVQD in the germline V gene (reference sequence). For the CDR3, the DNA is TGCGCCAGCAGTTCCGGGACAGGGGTTTCTGTCACTGAAGCTTTCTTT. Protein product: CASSSGTGVSVTEAFF.

The genes are TRBV7-6 and TRBJ2-1, with 7 bases matching TRBD1. Germline trimming cut 5 bases from V and 8 bases from J; bases unmatched to any gene: 6. In germline, CDR1 is SGHVS, CDR2 FNYEAQ. This CDR3 is built from 13 residues. CDR3 protein: CASSRDRLHEQFF. The CDR3 nucleotides are TGTGCCAGCAGCCGGGACAGACTCCATGAGCAGTTCTTC.

This rearrangement joins TRBV11-1 to TRBJ1-2; 11 nucleotides align to TRBD1. The J segment lost 7 bases and the V segment lost 6 bases, leaving 4 bases of the junction unmatched. CDR1 SGHAT and CDR2 FQDESV come from the germline V gene (reference sequence). The CDR3 spans 13 residues. CDR3 sequence reads: CASSQDRGLGYTF. The CDR3 DNA is TGTGCCAGCAGTCAGGACAGGGGGCTTGGCTACACCTTC.

The J gene is TRBJ1-1, the V gene TRBV5-4; 12 bases are a match to TRBD1. The junction had 9 bases not matched to a gene; V was cut back by 0 bases and J by 3 bases. This CDR3 is built from 18 residues. Germline V gives CDR1 SGHNT, CDR2 YYREEE (reference sequence). CDR3 amino acids: CASSLAGTGGPKDTEAFF. CDR3 in DNA: TGTGCCAGCAGCTTGGCAGGGACAGGGGGCCCAAAGGACACTGAAGCTTTCTTT.

The chain couples TRBV2 to TRBJ2-1, with D perhaps matching TRBD1 (5 bases). The CDR3 length is 18 residues. CDR1 is SNHLY, CDR2 FYNNEI, per germline. V shed 3 bases and J shed 3 bases, with 21 bases lying between them. The CDR3: CASSDASGRRAIYNEQFF. CDR3 DNA: TGTGCCAGCAGTGACGCCTCAGGGCGCAGAGCTATCTACAATGAGCAGTTCTTC. Together with reference TRBV2 and TRBJ2-1, the CDR3 gives the full variable domain: EPEVTQTPSHQVTQMGQEVILRCVPISNHLYFYWYRQILGQKVEFLVSFYNNEISEKSEIFDDQFSVERPDGSNFTLKIRSTKLEDSAMYFCASSDASGRRAIYNEQFFGPGTRLTVL.

This chain uses TRBV5-1 with TRBJ2-7, with D tentatively TRBD1 (5 bases). Looked up from germline, CDR1 is SGHRS and CDR2 is YFSETQ. This CDR3 is 14 amino acids long. Deletions cut 5 bases from V and 4 bases from J, with 16 bases between. This chain's CDR3 is CASRGQDATYEQYF. In DNA form, the CDR3 reads TGCGCCAGCAGGGGGCAGGACGCCACGTACGAGCAGTACTTC.

J is TRBJ1-4 and V is TRBV5-8; D possibly corresponds to TRBD1 (5 bases). Trimming took off 3 bases at V and 2 bases at J, with 8 bases between the two ends. Germline V gene sequence: CDR1 SGHTS, CDR2 YDEGEE. The CDR3 runs to 14 residues. CDR3 in DNA: TGTGCCAGCAGCTCCCGGGGGACTAATGAAAAACTGTTTTTT. Its translation is CASSSRGTNEKLFF.

The chain couples TRBV2 to TRBJ2-3; D gene uncertain. The ends were cut back, 4 bases at V and 0 bases at J, with 8 bases in the middle. The CDR3 contains 14 residues. Germline-derived CDR1 and CDR2 are SNHLY and FYNNEI. The CDR3 sequence is CASSAVSSTDTQYF. The DNA of the CDR3 is TGTGCCAGCAGTGCGGTTTCTAGCACAGATACGCAGTATTTT.